This T cell receptor (beta chain) is drawn from a study of T cells after yellow fever vaccination. Study-wide results and limits: The secondary T-cell response peaked on day 5, not day 15, but was weaker. A small share of clonotypes appeared in both CD4 and CD8 compartments.

The CDR3 totals 14 residues. The germline V gene encodes CDR1 SQVTM and CDR2 ANQGSEA. The J segment lost 1 base and the V segment lost 6 bases, leaving 4 bases of the junction unmatched. Notes on this clonotype: Its target is unknown.

TCRdb re-analysed the 5' RACE reads in MiXCR, keeping a single row per CDR3 protein. The table shows 350,000 to 450,000 distinct CDR3 sequences, with 15% to 20% occurring only once. V and J are TRBV29-1 and TRBJ2-1; 9 bases agree with TRBD1. The sequence was collected from a man younger than 30 who received the YFV17D yellow fever vaccine. The sequencing here drew on PBMCs, taken before the yellow fever booster vaccination. In DNA form, the CDR3 reads TGCAGCGTGGTGGACAGGGGATCCTACAATGAGCAGTTCTTC. Translation gives CSVVDRGSYNEQFF.